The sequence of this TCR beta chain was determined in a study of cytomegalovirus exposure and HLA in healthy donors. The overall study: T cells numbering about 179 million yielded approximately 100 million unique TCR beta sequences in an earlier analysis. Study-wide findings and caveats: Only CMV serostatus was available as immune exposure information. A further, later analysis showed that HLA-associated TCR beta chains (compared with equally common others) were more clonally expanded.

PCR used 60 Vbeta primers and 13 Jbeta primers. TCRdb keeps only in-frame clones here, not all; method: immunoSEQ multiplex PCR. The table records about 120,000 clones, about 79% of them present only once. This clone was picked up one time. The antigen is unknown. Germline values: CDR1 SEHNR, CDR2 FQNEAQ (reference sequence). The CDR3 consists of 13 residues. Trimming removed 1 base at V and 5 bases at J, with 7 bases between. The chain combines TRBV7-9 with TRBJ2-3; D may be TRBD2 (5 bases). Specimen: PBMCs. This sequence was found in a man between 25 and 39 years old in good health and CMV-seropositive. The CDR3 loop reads CASSLDTRDTQYF. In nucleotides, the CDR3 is TGTGCCAGCAGCTTAGATACTAGAGATACGCAGTATTTT.